The following is a T cell receptor beta chain sequence with its context. The antigen this receptor binds is unknown. No much larger clonotype is one base removed from it; base qualities were not supplied. The data were obtained in a study of post-analysis software for immune sequencing data (dated by TCRdb to between 2015 and 2017). Context from the whole study: Relapsing-remitting, secondary progressive and progressive-relapsing multiple sclerosis were recorded as disease courses, and subtype annotation was lacking for some patients. The patient repertoires were set against 11 previously published healthy control repertoires from donors whose ages ranged from roughly 6 to 26 years. A subset of samples was prepared in parallel using single-end sample barcoding, then pooled and co-amplified after Illumina adapter ligation. The paper as a whole reports these results and caveats: The multiple sclerosis patient group was slightly younger than the control group. Direct clustering with F measure revealed strong co-clustering of samples prepared in the same batch, which led to a batch-effect correction. About five TRBV segments, including TRBV5-6, TRBV5-1 and TRBV20-1, were significantly more frequent in patients than controls. Compared with controls, multiple sclerosis patients had significantly lower normalized Chao1 diversity, a finding suggesting substantial peripheral T-cell clonal expansion.

V and J are truncated by 6 bases and 0 bases respectively, leaving an intervening sequence of 20 bases. Its CDR3 holds 17 amino acids, cysteine through phenylalanine. Only the CDR3 DNA is retained, 51 bases long and in frame from the first base. The germline V gene provides CDR1 MDHEN and CDR2 SYDVKM. Libraries were built with PCR. TCRdb records Illumina HiSeq 2500 as the sequencer. To reduce PCR and sequencing biases, unique molecular identifiers were incorporated into the TCR beta cDNA libraries. Per 1 to 10 million input T cells, 500,000 or so cDNA molecules were obtained, such that each molecule approximated one T cell. The patient libraries were prepared and sequenced using the same protocol as the earlier healthy control dataset. Within a given batch, samples were prepared together, multiplexed and sequenced on the same HiSeq lane. The study's processing was this. MIGEC was used to process the raw barcoded reads, and molecular identifier groups with only a single read were discarded before consensus assembly and CDR3 extraction. Clonotype tables were post-analysed with VDJtools, normalizing diversity by down-sampling all datasets to the smallest sample size. Repertoire overlap clustering matched CDR3 amino acid but not nucleotide sequences to correct batch-related cross-sample contamination. The public reads were run again by TCRdb, first through fastp at Q25 and then through MiXCR, and only productive beta chains were kept. Identical CDR3 proteins give one entry, which carries the most common genes and DNA. The V and J calls were determined by TCRdb, not by the authors. Within this sample are about 760,000 distinct CDR3 sequences, with less than 35% of them counted one time only. More than 0.55% of the sample rests with the top ten.

To demonstrate the VDJtools post-analysis software, TCR beta repertoires were profiled from the peripheral blood of about a dozen young patients with multiple sclerosis. The patients with multiple sclerosis were children and adolescents between about 6 and 17 years of age. The TCR sequence derives from a girl under 18 with multiple sclerosis. The specimen was blood. The chain is encoded by TRBV28 joined to TRBJ2-5; the D element could tentatively be TRBD1 or TRBD2, as 7 bases agree for each. CDR3 sequence: CASSRWEAGQHQETQYF. The sequence in DNA is TGTGCCAGCAGCCGCTGGGAAGCGGGACAGCACCAAGAGACCCAGTACTTC.